These 11 T cell receptor beta chains came from one sample sequenced in a study of blood T cells in healthy people across ages. The use of a sample-barcoded 5' primer and a J-beta primer mix characterized a second PCR of roughly 6 to 11 cycles. TCRdb reprocessed the 5' RACE reads via MiXCR and lists one record per CDR3 protein. The sample yields just under 550,000 distinct CDR3 sequences, 24% seen once. The same data also contributed to another study, on T cells of mothers and their children.

Material for sequencing was blood. Every receptor here comes from a boy younger than 18 in good health.

This chain uses TRBV20-1 with TRBJ2-7; tentatively, D is TRBD2 (6 bases). In germline, CDR1 is DFQATT, CDR2 SNEGSKA (reference sequence). The CDR3 is made up of 13 amino acids. V gave up 3 bases and J gave up 3 bases, with 12 bases separating them. In nucleotides, the CDR3 is TGCAGTGCTAGTCAGGGAGCGGGCTACGAGCAGTACTTC. Protein: CSASQGAGYEQYF.

The chain uses TRBV7-2 and TRBJ1-2; 7 nucleotides align to TRBD1. Trimming took 2 bases from V and 4 from J; bases not matched to a gene: 7. Germline V gives CDR1 SGHTA, CDR2 FQGNSA. The CDR3 extends over 15 amino acids. The CDR3 spells CASSLIRAGGYGYTF. The CDR3 region has the DNA TGTGCCAGCAGCTTAATACGAGCAGGGGGCTATGGCTACACCTTC.

J is TRBJ1-4 and V is TRBV25-1; 8 bases line up with TRBD1. The J segment lost 7 bases and the V segment lost 3 bases, leaving 4 bases of the junction unmatched. Germline lookup yields CDR1 MGHDK and CDR2 SYGVNS. The CDR3 covers 14 residues. In DNA, the CDR3 is TGTGCCAGCAGTGACCCACAGGGGGTTGAAAAACTGTTTTTT. This encodes CASSDPQGVEKLFF.

A few counts support this clonotype. This chain joins TRBV10-1 and TRBJ1-2; D ambiguous. Germline V gene data show CDR1 as WNHNN and CDR2 as SYGVQD (reference sequence). V lost 6 bases, J lost 5 bases, and 13 bases lay in between. The CDR3 runs to 13 residues. The CDR3 region has the DNA TGCGCCAGCAGCTCCGACACGCGGTATGGCTACACCTTC. This gives the protein CASSSDTRYGYTF.

This clonotype has just a few counts. The rearrangement joins TRBV4-1 to TRBJ2-5, with 7 nucleotides matching TRBD2. The DNA end is a closer match to TRBJ2-1, so the J assignment may be wrong. This CDR3 has 15 amino acids. CDR1 MGHRA and CDR2 YSYEKL come from the germline V gene. CDR3 amino acids: CASSESGAPRDEQFF. In DNA, the CDR3 is TGCGCCAGCAGCGAAAGCGGGGCCCCTCGGGATGAGCAGTTCTTC.

V usage is TRBV15 and J usage is TRBJ1-4, with 8 nucleotides matching TRBD1. From germline, CDR1 is LNHNV and CDR2 YYDKDF (reference sequence). V lost 2 bases to trimming and J lost 8 bases; unmatched junction nucleotides: 7. This CDR3 comprises 15 residues. CDR3 protein: CATSRKGQALEKLFF. CDR3 bases: TGTGCCACCAGCAGAAAGGGACAGGCCCTAGAAAAACTGTTTTTT.

This clonotype was counted only a few times. V gene TRBV6-5 combines with J gene TRBJ2-5; 10 bases line up with TRBD1. This CDR3 is built from 15 residues. Germline V gene sequence: CDR1 MNHEY, CDR2 SVGAGI. Germline trimming cut 5 bases from V and 5 bases from J; bases unmatched to any gene: 8. CDR3 in DNA: TGTGCCAGCAGTACGGGACAGGGGATTATCGAGACCCAGTACTTC. Amino acid sequence: CASSTGQGIIETQYF.

In this sample, this clonotype turned up a few times. The rearrangement links TRBV29-1 to TRBJ2-5; TRBD1 is a possible D gene (5 bases). Germline V gives CDR1 SQVTM, CDR2 ANQGSEA. Trimming cost V 5 bases and J 4 bases, with 14 bases left between them. This CDR3 is built from 13 residues. CDR3 nucleotides: TGCAGCGTTTCTAGGGGCGAGGTAGAGACCCAGTACTTC. Translating gives CSVSRGEVETQYF.

As DNA, the CDR3 is TGTGCCAGCAGCCAAATGTGGGGGGAAGGAAACACCATATATTTT. Translating it yields CASSQMWGEGNTIYF. V gene TRBV3-1 combines with J gene TRBJ1-3; D perhaps matches TRBD1 (5 bases). Trimming cost V 2 bases and J 4 bases, with 12 bases left between them. CDR3 length: 15 residues. Per germline, CDR1 LGHDT and CDR2 YNNKEL (reference sequence).

The V and J genes are TRBV4-3 and TRBJ2-3; maybe TRBD2 (6 bases). CDR1 and CDR2 (germline): LGHNA, YSLEER. The CDR3 loop spans 20 amino acids. V lost 0 bases to trimming and J lost 4 bases, with 26 bases between them. The CDR3 is CASSQDFPRRFSGAADTQYF. CDR3 sequence (DNA): TGCGCCAGCAGCCAAGATTTCCCCCGTAGATTTAGCGGAGCGGCAGATACGCAGTATTTT.

This clonotype was detected only a few times. This rearrangement joins TRBV7-3 to TRBJ2-7; no firm D call. This CDR3 spans 11 amino acids. Germline lookup yields CDR1 SGHTA and CDR2 FQGTGA. The V and J ends lost 5 bases and 5 bases respectively, with 7 bases between them. CDR3 amino acids: CASSIYHEQYF. The CDR3 DNA follows: TGTGCCAGCAGCATCTACCACGAGCAGTACTTC.